The rows below give T cell receptor beta chains drawn from one sample of a study of T cell responses to AZD1222 COVID-19 vaccine. Profiled with immunoSEQ multiplex PCR; TCRdb holds only in-frame clones, not every one. The table shows about 180,000 clones, with 85% to 95% occurring only once. This specimen was peripheral blood, taken 28 days after the second AZD1222 dose. These receptors were taken from an adult who received the AZD1222 COVID-19 vaccine. Each CDR3 is given with its conserved first and last residue. A D gene is named only where the DNA matches it firmly. Not all rows give a size; the values are once, few, many and, for expanded clones, a class.

d_gene,abundance,v_gene,j_gene,CDR3nt,CDR3aa
-,once,TRBV7-9,TRBJ1-5,TGTGCCAGCAGCTTAGCGCCGAACTACGGGGCTCATCAGCCCCAGCATTTT,CASSLAPNYGAHQPQHF
TRBD1,-,TRBV18,TRBJ1-2,TGTGCCAGCTCACTCCGGACAGGGGGGAGTGTAAATGGCTACACCTTC,CASSLRTGGSVNGYTF
-,-,TRBV30,TRBJ1-5,TGTGCCTGGAAAGCATTGTCAGGGTCGAATCAGCCCCAGCATTTT,CAWKALSGSNQPQHF
TRBD1,-,TRBV12-3/TRBV12-4,TRBJ1-5,TGTGCCAGCAGCCCCGGGACAGAGGAGCCCCAGCATTTT,CASSPGTEEPQHF
-,-,TRBV3-1/TRBV3-2,TRBJ1-3,TGTGCCAGCAGCCAAGGAATGAGGGGAAACACCATATATTTT,CASSQGMRGNTIYF
-,-,TRBV6-5,TRBJ1-2,TGTGCCAGCAGTTTCGCCGGGACAAGCTATGGCTACACCTTC,CASSFAGTSYGYTF
-,-,TRBV29-1,TRBJ1-4,TGCAGCGTCTACAATAATGAAAAACTGTTTTTT,CSVYNNEKLFF
TRBD1,-,TRBV18,TRBJ1-3,TGTGCCAGCGACCGGACAGGGAATGGAAACACCATATATTTT,CASDRTGNGNTIYF
-,-,TRBV28,TRBJ1-1,TGTGCCAGCAGTCTGGGACAGAACACTGAAGCTTTCTTT,CASSLGQNTEAFF
-,few,TRBV6-5,TRBJ1-1,TGTGCCAGCAGAAGGGGCGTGAACACTGAAGCTTTCTTT,CASRRGVNTEAFF
TRBD2,-,TRBV2,TRBJ2-1,TGTGCCAGCAGTGAAGGGACTAGCGGGAGGAATGAGCAGTTCTTC,CASSEGTSGRNEQFF
-,-,TRBV12-5,TRBJ1-1,TGTGCTAGTGGTTTGGTACGGTGGCGGAACACTGAAGCTTTCTTT,CASGLVRWRNTEAFF
-,-,TRBV27,TRBJ1-6,TGTGCCAGCAGGACGGACAGCCATAATTCACCCCTCCACTTT,CASRTDSHNSPLHF
TRBD2,-,TRBV19,TRBJ2-2,TGTGCCAGTAGACAAGCTAGCGGGAGGACTTTCGCGAACACCGGGGAGCTGTTTTTT,CASRQASGRTFANTGELFF
-,-,TRBV3-1/TRBV3-2,TRBJ2-6,TGTGCCAGCAGCCCCACGAAAGGACAGTCCCACGTCCTGACTTTC,CASSPTKGQSHVLTF
-,-,TRBV18,TRBJ2-1,TGTGCCAGCTCACCACTGGGCAATGAGCAGTTCTTC,CASSPLGNEQFF
TRBD2,-,TRBV9,TRBJ2-3,TGTGCCAGCAGCGTAGGGGCTAGCGGGGTCACAGATACGCAGTATTTT,CASSVGASGVTDTQYF
TRBD1,-,TRBV4-3,TRBJ2-5,TGCGCCAGCAGCCAGGACAGGGGGCGCGGAGAGACCCAGTACTTC,CASSQDRGRGETQYF
TRBD1,-,TRBV9,TRBJ2-7,TGTGCCAGCAGCCCGCGACAGGGGAGCTCCTACGAGCAGTACTTC,CASSPRQGSSYEQYF
-,-,TRBV3-1/TRBV3-2,TRBJ2-6,TGTGCCAGCAGCGGACATACAGGGCAAGGGGCCAACGTCCTGACTTTC,CASSGHTGQGANVLTF
TRBD1,-,TRBV7-9,TRBJ1-4,TGTGCCAGCAGCTTAGACAGGGGAGGGAATGAAAAACTGTTTTTT,CASSLDRGGNEKLFF
TRBD1,-,TRBV7-2,TRBJ2-7,TGTGCCAGCAGCTCGACTACCGGGACAGGCTCCTACGAGCAGTACTTC,CASSSTTGTGSYEQYF
-,-,TRBV2,TRBJ2-7,TGTGCCAGCAGTGGGACAGATATTTTCAACGAGCAGTACTTC,CASSGTDIFNEQYF
-,-,TRBV20-1,TRBJ2-2,TGCAGTGCTAGTGACCCGCCTCCCACCGGGGAGCTGTTTTTT,CSASDPPPTGELFF
-,once,TRBV5-6,TRBJ1-2,TGTGCCAGCAGCTTGGAGAGAACGAGAGGCTACACCTTC,CASSLERTRGYTF
-,-,TRBV11-3,TRBJ1-2,TGTGCCAGCAGCTCTCCGAAACAGTTTACTGGCTACACCTTC,CASSSPKQFTGYTF
TRBD1,few,TRBV10-2,TRBJ1-2,TGCGCCAGCAGTAAGGGACAGGGACATGGCTACACCTTC,CASSKGQGHGYTF
-,-,TRBV6-5,TRBJ1-3,TGTGCCAGCAGGACAGACTCTGGAAACACCATATATTTT,CASRTDSGNTIYF
-,-,TRBV3-1/TRBV3-2,TRBJ1-2,TGTGCCAGCAGCCAAGTGGGTGGCAGCATAGCTAACTATGGCTACACCTTC,CASSQVGGSIANYGYTF
-,once,TRBV5-1,TRBJ1-3,TGCGCCAGCAGCCCGATAGGGACGTCGGTGGACACCATATATTTT,CASSPIGTSVDTIYF
-,-,TRBV21-1,TRBJ1-3,TGTGCCAGCAGCACGGGGGTTTCAGGAAACACCATATATTTT,CASSTGVSGNTIYF
-,-,TRBV6-6,TRBJ2-7,TGTGCCAGCAGTAACCAAGGGGGTTCCTACGAGCAGTACTTC,CASSNQGGSYEQYF
TRBD2,-,TRBV6-6,TRBJ2-5,TGTGCCAGCAGTCGGACTAGCGGGAAAGAGACCCAGTACTTC,CASSRTSGKETQYF
TRBD1,-,TRBV5-5,TRBJ2-7,TGTGCCAGCAGCTTGGAGGGACAGAGAACCTACGAGCAGTACTTC,CASSLEGQRTYEQYF
TRBD1,-,TRBV5-4,TRBJ2-6,TGTGCCAGCAGCTTGGGAACGCGCTTGGCGACAGGGGCAGGGGCCAACGTCCTGACTTTC,CASSLGTRLATGAGANVLTF
-,once,TRBV5-4,TRBJ2-5,TGTGCCAGCAGCCGGGTCGGGGCGGCCCAGTACTTC,CASSRVGAAQYF
-,-,TRBV28,TRBJ1-1,TGTGCCAGCCTGGGAATCGCGACAGCTGAAGCTTTCTTT,CASLGIATAEAFF